This T cell receptor (beta chain) was recovered during a study of blood T cell repertoires in COVID-19. Study overall: The study drew acute and convalescent COVID-19 samples from the United States, Italy and Spain. Sources were T cells, B-cell-depleted T cells, or PBMCs; the material itself was cDNA or gDNA.

Per the original data handling: How many nucleated cells were present was estimated from reference gene primer amplification. This table comes from immunoSEQ multiplex PCR, and its TCRdb copy is limited to in-frame clones, with some not included. From that table come the V and J calls and clone size; the DNA was used to work out D and trimming. The sample has roughly 60,000 clones; roughly 74% are singletons. Between the trimmed V and J ends, which lost 3 bases and 0 bases, there was a span of 12 bases. This CDR3 has 16 residues. CDR1 MNHNS and CDR2 SASEGT come from the germline V gene. This TCR was sampled from a human donor in a cohort sampled during active COVID-19. Specimen: peripheral blood. The genes are TRBV6-1 and TRBJ2-4; the D is unclear. For the CDR3, the DNA is TGTGCCAGCAGTGAGTGGCAGCGTTTAGCCAAAAACATTCAGTACTTC. Translation: CASSEWQRLAKNIQYF.